This T cell receptor (beta chain) was found in a study of graft-versus-host responses after intestinal transplantation. Overall study: Transplants were multivisceral, liver-intestinal, or isolated intestinal.

Whole-study results and caveats: Early after transplant, HvG declines were associated with peak levels of circulating GvH clones. Among recipient marrow samples, GvH clones were found; some appeared first in ileum or blood.

Clones were read by immunoSEQ multiplex PCR, and TCRdb kept only the in-frame ones, dropping some. The sample records about 18,000 clones, approximately 40% being singletons. Trimming pared 2 bases from V and 0 bases from J, leaving 25 bases between. Germline assignment: CDR1 SQVTM and CDR2 ANQGSEA. The length of the CDR3 is 19 residues. This sequence originates from a human patient who received an intestinal transplant. This specimen consisted of alloreactive CD4+ T cells from a mixed lymphocyte reaction culture, obtained before intestinal transplant. As to subset: CFSE-low proliferating T cells sorted from roughly six-day pre-transplant mixed lymphocyte reaction (GvH or HvG direction). This chain connects TRBV29-1 to TRBJ1-2; D unclear. The CDR3 region has the DNA TGCAGCGTTGAACCTTGGGGAACCGGCGGCCACCGTTCTAACTATGGCTACACCTTC. It codes for CSVEPWGTGGHRSNYGYTF.